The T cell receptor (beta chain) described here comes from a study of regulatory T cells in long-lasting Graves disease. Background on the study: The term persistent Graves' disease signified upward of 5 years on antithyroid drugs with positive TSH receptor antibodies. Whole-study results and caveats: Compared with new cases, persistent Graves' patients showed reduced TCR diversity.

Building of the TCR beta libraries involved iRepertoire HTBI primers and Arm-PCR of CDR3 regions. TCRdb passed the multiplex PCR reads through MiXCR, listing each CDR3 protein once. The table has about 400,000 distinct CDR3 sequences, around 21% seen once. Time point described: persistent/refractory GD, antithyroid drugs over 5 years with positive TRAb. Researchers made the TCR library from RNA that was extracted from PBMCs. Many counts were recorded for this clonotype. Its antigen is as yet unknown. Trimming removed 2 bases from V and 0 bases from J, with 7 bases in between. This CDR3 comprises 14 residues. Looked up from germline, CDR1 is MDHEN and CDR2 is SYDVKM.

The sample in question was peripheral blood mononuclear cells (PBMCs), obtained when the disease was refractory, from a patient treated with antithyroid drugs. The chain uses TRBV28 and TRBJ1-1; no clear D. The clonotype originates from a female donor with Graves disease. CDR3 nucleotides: TGTGCCAGCAGTTTAATTCCCCTGAACACTGAAGCTTTCTTT. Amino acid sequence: CASSLIPLNTEAFF.